Each of the 20 T cell receptor beta chains below was sequenced from the same sample in a study of T cell responses to AZD1222 COVID-19 vaccine. Only in-frame clones appear in the TCRdb table, and some are missing; sequencing was by immunoSEQ multiplex PCR. The table shows approximately 200,000 clones, with 80% to 90% occurring only once. The material was peripheral blood, obtained on day 0 of MenACWY control vaccination. These receptors all stem from an adult in good health.

V is TRBV5-4 and J is TRBJ2-3; 9 bases agree with TRBD2. J was trimmed by 2 bases and V by 5 bases; bases with no gene match: 6. The CDR3 runs to 15 residues. From germline, CDR1 is SGHNT and CDR2 YYREEE (reference sequence). CDR3 loop: CASSQGLAYTDTQYF. The CDR3 region has the DNA TGTGCCAGCAGTCAGGGACTAGCATACACAGATACGCAGTATTTT.

The gene calls are TRBV6-5 and TRBJ2-1; no firm D call. The V end lost 6 bases, the J end lost 0 bases, and 12 bases lay between the germline ends. The germline V gene encodes CDR1 MNHEY and CDR2 SVGAGI. This CDR3 comprises 15 residues. Here the CDR3 reads CASRPTADSYNEQFF. The CDR3 nucleotides read TGTGCCAGCAGGCCTACAGCCGACTCCTACAATGAGCAGTTCTTC.

This chain joins TRBV5-5 and TRBJ2-1; TRBD1 matches at 10 bases. Germline trimming cut 0 bases from V and 4 bases from J; bases unmatched to any gene: 10. Germline CDR1 is SGHKS and CDR2 is YYEKEE (reference sequence). The CDR3 is 18 residues long. The CDR3 spells CASSLERTGGTVYNEQFF. CDR3 nucleotides: TGTGCCAGCAGCTTGGAGCGGACAGGGGGTACTGTTTACAATGAGCAGTTCTTC.

The V and J genes are TRBV28 and TRBJ2-3; no definite D call. V was cut by 5 bases and J by 3 bases, with 6 bases left in between. The CDR3 covers 12 residues. The V gene's germline CDR1 is MDHEN and CDR2 SYDVKM. CDR3 DNA: TGTGCCAGCAGTCAACAAACAGATACGCAGTATTTT. This sequence encodes CASSQQTDTQYF.

V and J are TRBV6-5 and TRBJ1-1; D unresolved. Germline lookup yields CDR1 MNHEY and CDR2 SVGAGI. The V end lost 0 bases, the J end lost 2 bases, and 4 bases lay between the germline ends. The CDR3 spans 13 residues. The DNA for the CDR3 is TGTGCCAGCAGTTACTCGGTAAACACTGAAGCTTTCTTT. It is translated as CASSYSVNTEAFF.

This clone was counted once. The chain joins TRBV7-8 to TRBJ2-7; 7 nucleotides line up with TRBD1. Trimming cost V 5 bases and J 4 bases; bases outside gene matches: 8. Germline CDR1 and CDR2: SGHVS and FQNEAQ. The CDR3 runs 14 residues. CDR3 in amino acids: CASSGRDSRYEQYF. The CDR3 region has the DNA TGTGCCAGCAGCGGCCGGGACAGTCGATACGAGCAGTACTTC.

The V call is TRBV28, the J call TRBJ1-2; D is ambiguous. The CDR3 is made up of 13 amino acids. Trimming removed 2 bases at V and 7 bases at J, with 11 bases between. Per the germline V gene, CDR1 is MDHEN and CDR2 is SYDVKM. Written as DNA, the CDR3 is TGTGCCAGCAGTTTACGGGTAGAGGGTGGCTACACCTTC. Translated, it gives CASSLRVEGGYTF.

The chain has TRBV6-1 and TRBJ2-7; 10 bases match TRBD1. Trimming took 0 bases from V and 9 from J; bases not matched to a gene: 11. The CDR3 is made up of 16 amino acids. Germline values: CDR1 MNHNS, CDR2 SASEGT. The CDR3 DNA is TGTGCCAGCAGTGAAGCGCGGACAGGGGGGTACGGTAGGCAGTACTTC. Translated: CASSEARTGGYGRQYF.

The chain employs TRBV11-2 and TRBJ2-5; D is unresolved. The CDR3 runs to 13 residues. In germline, CDR1 is SGHAT, CDR2 FQNNGV. The germline V and J ends were trimmed by 1 base and 7 bases, with 10 bases remaining between them. CDR3 DNA: TGTGCCAGCAGCTTAGTTGTGGATGTGACCCAGTACTTC. Encoded protein: CASSLVVDVTQYF.

The chain joins TRBV4-3 to TRBJ1-1; D is ambiguous. V gave up 0 bases and J gave up 4 bases, with 9 bases separating them. The germline CDR1 and CDR2 sequences are LGHNA and YSLEER. The CDR3 has 14 residues. DNA of the CDR3: TGCGCCAGCAGCCAAGAGGGAGAGGGCACTGAAGCTTTCTTT. It codes for CASSQEGEGTEAFF.

V is TRBV27 and J is TRBJ2-7; TRBD2 matches 10 bases. V lost 8 bases and J lost 3; bases outside the gene matches: 4. CDR3 length equals 13 residues. CDR1 and CDR2 (germline): MNHEY, SMNVEV (reference sequence). CDR3 bases: TGTGCCAGCCAAGGACTAGCGGACTACGAGCAGTACTTC. Its protein is CASQGLADYEQYF.

This sequence joins TRBV27 and TRBJ2-7, with 9 bases aligning to TRBD2. V shed 2 bases, J shed 5 bases, and the junction held 4 bases outside the gene matches. Germline CDR1 MNHEY, CDR2 SMNVEV (reference sequence). The length of the CDR3 is 14 residues. CDR3 sequence: CASSLLSGSDEQYF. CDR3 nucleotide sequence: TGTGCCAGCAGTTTACTTAGCGGGAGCGACGAGCAGTACTTC.

The chain employs TRBV27 and TRBJ2-2; TRBD1 is a possible D gene (6 bases). Germline values: CDR1 MNHEY, CDR2 SMNVEV (reference sequence). V was clipped by 7 bases and J by 0 bases, with 12 bases between them. The CDR3 has 15 amino acids. The CDR3: CASNTGTSNTGELFF. The CDR3 nucleotides read TGTGCCAGCAATACCGGGACATCGAACACCGGGGAGCTGTTTTTT.

The chain uses TRBV29-1 and TRBJ2-7, with 10 positions matching TRBD2. The CDR3 extends over 14 amino acids. V lost 6 bases to trimming and J lost 0 bases; unmatched junction nucleotides: 5. In germline, CDR1 is SQVTM, CDR2 ANQGSEA. This CDR3 reads CSVMTSGSSYEQYF. CDR3 coding DNA: TGCAGCGTGATGACTAGCGGGTCCTCCTACGAGCAGTACTTC.

The chain is built from TRBV5-6 and TRBJ2-3, with D unclear. The CDR3 covers 13 residues. Germline loops: CDR1 SGHDT, CDR2 YYEEEE. Trimming left V 4 bases short and J 4 bases short, with 10 bases between. CDR3 protein: CASSAPGPDTQYF. As DNA, the CDR3 is TGTGCCAGCAGCGCCCCAGGACCAGATACGCAGTATTTT.

The V call is TRBV10-3, the J call TRBJ1-1, with unresolved D. CDR3 length: 14 amino acids. Germline V gene data show CDR1 as ENHRY and CDR2 as SYGVKD. V lost 2 bases and J lost 3, with 10 bases in between. This CDR3 is CAISEKLTDTEAFF. The CDR3 DNA is TGTGCCATCAGTGAGAAATTAACTGACACTGAAGCTTTCTTT.

The rearrangement links TRBV6-5 to TRBJ2-2; 8 bases fit TRBD1. V was clipped by 6 bases and J by 5 bases; unmatched bases: 5. Germline V gene sequence: CDR1 MNHEY, CDR2 SVGAGI. This CDR3 has 14 amino acids. The CDR3 reads CASRATGATGELFF. In DNA form, the CDR3 reads TGTGCCAGCAGAGCGACAGGGGCGACCGGGGAGCTGTTTTTT.

V and J are TRBV3-1 (or the pseudogene TRBV3-2) and TRBJ1-4; D is unclear. Germline V gene sequence: CDR1 LGHDT, CDR2 YNNKEL (reference sequence). The CDR3 covers 11 residues. V dropped 1 base and J dropped 11 bases, with 5 bases sitting between them. CDR3 coding DNA: TGTGCCAGCAGCCAAGGGGGTAAACTGTTTTTT. It translates to CASSQGGKLFF.

The rearrangement links TRBV11-1 to TRBJ2-5; the match to TRBD2 covers 8 bases. Germline V gene data show CDR1 as SGHAT and CDR2 as FQDESV (reference sequence). This CDR3 contains 16 residues. V shed 5 bases, J shed 5 bases, and the junction held 13 bases outside the gene matches. The CDR3 DNA follows: TGTGCCAGCAGCCGACGGACTAGCTTAATAAGGGAGACCCAGTACTTC. It is translated as CASSRRTSLIRETQYF.

As for this clone: The same CDR3 can be traced to other DNA sequences in this sample. The chain couples TRBV2 to TRBJ1-5; 8 positions match TRBD1. The J segment lost 1 base and the V segment lost 6 bases, leaving 2 bases of the junction unmatched. The germline V gene encodes CDR1 SNHLY and CDR2 FYNNEI. CDR3 size: 14 residues. CDR3 region: CASSGTGSNQPQHF. In DNA, the CDR3 is TGTGCCAGCAGCGGGACAGGAAGCAATCAGCCCCAGCATTTT.